A selection of T cell receptor beta chains follows, all from one sample in a study of T cell responses to AZD1222 COVID-19 vaccine. TCRdb keeps only in-frame clones here, not all; method: immunoSEQ multiplex PCR. The table lists more than 110,000 clones, 75% to 95% of them singletons. The source was peripheral blood, collected on day 0 of AZD1222 vaccination. The receptors were sampled from an adult in good health. CDR3s include the opening cysteine and the closing phenylalanine or tryptophan. D genes are given only for firm matches. A row's size may be missing; if present it is once, few, many or a size class.

d_gene,abundance,j_gene,v_gene,CDR3nt,CDR3aa
-,-,TRBJ1-5,TRBV7-2,TGTGCCAGCAGCTCCGTCACGGCTCAGCCCCAGCATTTT,CASSSVTAQPQHF
-,-,TRBJ2-4,TRBV19,TGTGCCAGCGTTAACCCCGGGTTAGCCAAAAACATTCAGTACTTC,CASVNPGLAKNIQYF
-,-,TRBJ2-1,TRBV5-1,TGCGCCAGCAGCTTGGAGCTAGCCGGATACGGTAATGAGCAGTTCTTC,CASSLELAGYGNEQFF
-,-,TRBJ1-1,TRBV7-8,TGTGCCAGCAGCTTAGGTATGAACACTGAAGCTTTCTTT,CASSLGMNTEAFF
-,-,TRBJ1-5,TRBV24-1,TGTGCCACCCCTATGGGAGATCAGCCCCAGCATTTT,CATPMGDQPQHF
-,-,TRBJ1-2,TRBV4-1,TGCGCCAGCAGCCAAGACGCCTGGGCCGCCTATGGCTACACCTTC,CASSQDAWAAYGYTF
TRBD2,-,TRBJ2-1,TRBV15,TGTGCCACCAGCAGAGGAGCGGGGGACTCCTACAATGAGCAGTTCTTC,CATSRGAGDSYNEQFF
-,-,TRBJ1-1,TRBV7-9,TGTGCCAGCAGCTCGGACCGGGGCCATTTGAACACTGAAGCTTTCTTT,CASSSDRGHLNTEAFF
-,-,TRBJ2-7,TRBV5-8,TGTGCCAGCGCCCGGGGGACAGCGCACTACGAGCAGTACTTC,CASARGTAHYEQYF
TRBD1,-,TRBJ2-6,TRBV5-6,TGTGCCAGCAGCTATGGACAGGGATTCTCTGGGGCCAACGTCCTGACTTTC,CASSYGQGFSGANVLTF
-,once,TRBJ1-2,TRBV2,TGTGCCAGCAGTACCACAGGGACCAACTATGGCTACACCTTC,CASSTTGTNYGYTF
TRBD1,once,TRBJ1-2,TRBV28,TGTGCCAGCAGTTCCCCCCCGGGCAGGGGGGTCTATGGCTACACCTTC,CASSSPPGRGVYGYTF
-,-,TRBJ2-5,TRBV5-1,TGCGCCAGCAGCTCCATGCCCTGGGAGACCCAGTACTTC,CASSSMPWETQYF
-,-,TRBJ1-2,TRBV25-1,TGTGCCAGCAGTGAACAGGGTAATGGCTACACCTTC,CASSEQGNGYTF
TRBD1,-,TRBJ2-6,TRBV2,TGTGCCAGCAGTGGAGGACAGGGGGGCTCTGGGGCCAACGTCCTGACTTTC,CASSGGQGGSGANVLTF
-,once,TRBJ2-7,TRBV3-1/TRBV3-2,TGTGCCAGCAGCCAAACACCTTACCCCGGACAAGCGGGCCAGTACTTC,CASSQTPYPGQAGQYF